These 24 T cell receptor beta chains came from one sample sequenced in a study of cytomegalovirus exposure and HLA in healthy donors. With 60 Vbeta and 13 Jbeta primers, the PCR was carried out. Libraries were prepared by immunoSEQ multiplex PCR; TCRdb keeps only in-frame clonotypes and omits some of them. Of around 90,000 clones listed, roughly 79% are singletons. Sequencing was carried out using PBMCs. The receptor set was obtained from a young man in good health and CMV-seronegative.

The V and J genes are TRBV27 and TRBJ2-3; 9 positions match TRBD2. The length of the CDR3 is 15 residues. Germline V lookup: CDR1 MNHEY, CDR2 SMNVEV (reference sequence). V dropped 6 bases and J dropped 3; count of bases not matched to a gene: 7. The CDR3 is CASSTLAGMTDTQYF. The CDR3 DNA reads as TGTGCCAGCAGCACACTAGCGGGTATGACAGATACGCAGTATTTT.

The CDR3 protein is CASSSRPLGFGNQPQHF. The CDR3 region has the DNA TGTGCCAGCAGCTCCCGCCCGTTGGGATTCGGGAACCAGCCCCAGCATTTT. The gene calls are TRBV7-2 and TRBJ1-5; D is undetermined. Germline CDR1 reads SGHTA; CDR2 reads FQGNSA. Trimming shortened V by 4 bases and J by 7 bases, and 23 bases separated the two germline ends. This CDR3 contains 17 residues.

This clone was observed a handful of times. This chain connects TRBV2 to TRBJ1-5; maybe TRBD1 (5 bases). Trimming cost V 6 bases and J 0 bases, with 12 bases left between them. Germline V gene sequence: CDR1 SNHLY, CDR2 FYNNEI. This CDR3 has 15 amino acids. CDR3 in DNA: TGTGCCAGCAGACCGTGGGGCGTTAGCAATCAGCCCCAGCATTTT. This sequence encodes CASRPWGVSNQPQHF.

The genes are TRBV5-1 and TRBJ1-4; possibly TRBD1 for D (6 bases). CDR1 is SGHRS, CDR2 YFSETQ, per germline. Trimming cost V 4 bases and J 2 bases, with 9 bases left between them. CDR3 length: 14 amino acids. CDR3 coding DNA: TGCGCCAGCAGCATTCAGGGGACTAATGAAAAACTGTTTTTT. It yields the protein CASSIQGTNEKLFF. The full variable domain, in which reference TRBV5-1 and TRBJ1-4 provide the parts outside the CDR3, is KAGVTQTPRYLIKTRGQQVTLSCSPISGHRSVSWYQQTPGQGLQFLFEYFSETQRNKGNFPGRFSGRQFSNSRSEMNVSTLELGDSALYLCASSIQGTNEKLFFGSGTQLSVL.

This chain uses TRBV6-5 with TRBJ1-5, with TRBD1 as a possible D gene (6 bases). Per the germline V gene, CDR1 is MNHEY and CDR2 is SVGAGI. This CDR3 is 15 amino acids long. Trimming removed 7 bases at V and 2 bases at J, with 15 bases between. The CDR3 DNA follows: TGTGCCAGCACCTGGACAGATTGGGGCAATCAGCCCCAGCATTTT. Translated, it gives CASTWTDWGNQPQHF.

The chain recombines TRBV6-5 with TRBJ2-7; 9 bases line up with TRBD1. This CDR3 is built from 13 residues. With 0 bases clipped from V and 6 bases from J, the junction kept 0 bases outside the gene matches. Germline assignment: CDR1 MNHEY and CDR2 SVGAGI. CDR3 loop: CASSYSTGGEQYV. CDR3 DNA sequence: TGTGCCAGCAGTTACTCGACAGGGGGCGAGCAGTACGTC.

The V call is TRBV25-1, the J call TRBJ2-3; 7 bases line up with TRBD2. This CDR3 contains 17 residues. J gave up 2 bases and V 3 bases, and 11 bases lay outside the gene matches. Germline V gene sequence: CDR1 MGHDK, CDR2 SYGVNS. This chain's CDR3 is CASSDPGGAGPTDTQYF. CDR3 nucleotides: TGTGCCAGCAGTGATCCAGGAGGAGCGGGGCCCACAGATACGCAGTATTTT.

CDR3 bases: TGTGCCAGCAGCGCCTGGACCCCGGGGGTCACCCGTCAATTCACTGAAGCTTTCTTT. The encoded protein is CASSAWTPGVTRQFTEAFF. The genes are TRBV9 and TRBJ1-1; TRBD1 might be the D (5 bases). V lost 3 bases and J lost 4, with 28 bases in between. The CDR3 contains 19 residues. The V gene's germline CDR1 is SGDLS and CDR2 YYNGEE.

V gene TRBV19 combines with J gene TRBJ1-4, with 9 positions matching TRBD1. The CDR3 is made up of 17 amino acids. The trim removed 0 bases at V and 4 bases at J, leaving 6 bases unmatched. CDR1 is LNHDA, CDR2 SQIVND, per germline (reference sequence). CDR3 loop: CASSIEGQGALNEKLFF. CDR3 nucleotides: TGTGCCAGTAGTATAGAGGGACAGGGCGCACTTAATGAAAAACTGTTTTTT. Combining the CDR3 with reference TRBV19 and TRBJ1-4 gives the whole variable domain DGGITQSPKYLFRKEGQNVTLSCEQNLNHDAMYWYRQDPGQGLRLIYYSQIVNDFQKGDIAEGYSVSREKKESFPLTVTSAQKNPTAFYLCASSIEGQGALNEKLFFGSGTQLSVL.

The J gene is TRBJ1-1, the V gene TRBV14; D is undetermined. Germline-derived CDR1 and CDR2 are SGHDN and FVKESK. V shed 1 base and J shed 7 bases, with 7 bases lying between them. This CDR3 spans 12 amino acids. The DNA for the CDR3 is TGTGCCAGCAGCCAAGCTTACAGTGAAGCTTTCTTT. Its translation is CASSQAYSEAFF.

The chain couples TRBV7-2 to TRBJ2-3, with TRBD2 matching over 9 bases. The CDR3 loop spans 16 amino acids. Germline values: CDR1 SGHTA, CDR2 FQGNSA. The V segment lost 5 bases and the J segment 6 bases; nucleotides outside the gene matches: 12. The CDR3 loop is CASSAHSSGISDTQYF. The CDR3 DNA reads TGTGCCAGCAGCGCCCACTCTAGCGGGATTTCCGATACGCAGTATTTT.

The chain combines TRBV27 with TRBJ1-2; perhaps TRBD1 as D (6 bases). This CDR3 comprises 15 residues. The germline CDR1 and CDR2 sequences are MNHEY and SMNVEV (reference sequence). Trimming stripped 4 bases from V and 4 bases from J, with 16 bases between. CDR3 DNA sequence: TGTGCCAGCAGTTCCACCGCCCCGACAGGCTATGGCTACACCTTC. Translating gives CASSSTAPTGYGYTF.

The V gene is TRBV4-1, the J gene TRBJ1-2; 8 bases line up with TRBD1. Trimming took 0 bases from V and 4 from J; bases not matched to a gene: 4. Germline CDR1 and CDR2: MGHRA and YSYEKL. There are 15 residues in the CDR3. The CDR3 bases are TGCGCCAGCAGCCAAGAGACAGGGGAAAGCTATGGCTACACCTTC. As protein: CASSQETGESYGYTF.

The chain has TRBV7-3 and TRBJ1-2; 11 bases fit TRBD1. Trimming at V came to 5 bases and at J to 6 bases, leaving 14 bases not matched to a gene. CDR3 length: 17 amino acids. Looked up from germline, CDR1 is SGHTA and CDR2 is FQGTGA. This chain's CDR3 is CASSPFPGQGGLDGYTF. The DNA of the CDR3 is TGTGCCAGCAGCCCCTTTCCGGGACAGGGGGGCCTCGATGGCTACACCTTC. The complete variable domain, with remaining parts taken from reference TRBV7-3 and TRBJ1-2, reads GAGVSQTPSNKVTEKGKYVELRCDPISGHTALYWYRQSLGQGPEFLIYFQGTGAADDSGLPNDRFFAVRPEGSVSTLKIQRTERGDSAVYLCASSPFPGQGGLDGYTFGSGTRLTVV.

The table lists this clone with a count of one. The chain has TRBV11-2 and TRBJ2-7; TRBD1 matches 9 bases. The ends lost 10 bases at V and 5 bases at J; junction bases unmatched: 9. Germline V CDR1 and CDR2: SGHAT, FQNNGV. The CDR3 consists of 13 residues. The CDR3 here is CATGTGNGNEQYF. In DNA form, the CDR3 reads TGTGCCACCGGGACAGGGAACGGAAACGAGCAGTACTTC.

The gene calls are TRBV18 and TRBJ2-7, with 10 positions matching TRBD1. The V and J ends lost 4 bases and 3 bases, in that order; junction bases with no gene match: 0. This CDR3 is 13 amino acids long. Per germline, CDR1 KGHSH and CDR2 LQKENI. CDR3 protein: CASSRDRGYEQYV. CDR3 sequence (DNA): TGTGCCAGCTCACGGGACAGGGGCTACGAGCAGTACGTC.

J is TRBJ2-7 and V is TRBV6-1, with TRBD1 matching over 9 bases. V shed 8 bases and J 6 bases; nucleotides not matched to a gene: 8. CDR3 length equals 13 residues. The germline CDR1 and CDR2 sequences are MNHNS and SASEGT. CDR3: CASGLTTGGEQYV. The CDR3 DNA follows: TGTGCCAGCGGACTCACGACAGGGGGCGAGCAGTACGTC.

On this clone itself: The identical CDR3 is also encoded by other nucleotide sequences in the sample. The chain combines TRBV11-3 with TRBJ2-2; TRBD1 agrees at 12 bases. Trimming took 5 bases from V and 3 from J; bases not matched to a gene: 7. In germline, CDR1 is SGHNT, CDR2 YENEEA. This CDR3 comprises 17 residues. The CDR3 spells CASSRPGTGGYTGELFF. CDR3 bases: TGTGCCAGCAGCCGTCCCGGGACAGGGGGCTACACCGGGGAGCTGTTTTTT.

The CDR3 bases are TGTGCCAGCTCACCAGTCGGTGCGAACACCGGGGAGCTGTTTTTT. This translates into CASSPVGANTGELFF. The genes are TRBV18 and TRBJ2-2, with D hard to call. V lost 2 bases and J 0 bases, leaving 7 bases between the germline ends. The CDR3 has 15 residues. Germline values: CDR1 KGHSH, CDR2 LQKENI.

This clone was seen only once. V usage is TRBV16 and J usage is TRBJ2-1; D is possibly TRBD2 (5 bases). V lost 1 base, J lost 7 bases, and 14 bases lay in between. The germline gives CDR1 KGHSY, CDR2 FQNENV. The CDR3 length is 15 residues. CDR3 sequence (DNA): TGTGCCAGCAGCCAATTGGGCCTCTCGGGGAATGAGCAGTTCTTC. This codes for CASSQLGLSGNEQFF.

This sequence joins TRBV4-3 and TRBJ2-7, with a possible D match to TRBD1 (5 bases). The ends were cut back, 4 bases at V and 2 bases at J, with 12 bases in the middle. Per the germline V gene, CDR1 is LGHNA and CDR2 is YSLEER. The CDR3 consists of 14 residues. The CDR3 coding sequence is TGCGCCAGCAGCCTTGGGGCAGGTACCTACGAGCAGTACTTC. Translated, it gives CASSLGAGTYEQYF.

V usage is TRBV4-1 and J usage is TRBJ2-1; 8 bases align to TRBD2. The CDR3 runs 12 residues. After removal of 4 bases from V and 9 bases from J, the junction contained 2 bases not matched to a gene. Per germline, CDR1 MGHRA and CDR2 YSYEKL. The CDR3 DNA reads TGCGCCAGCAGCCCCGGGACTAGTGAGCAGTTCTTC. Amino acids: CASSPGTSEQFF.

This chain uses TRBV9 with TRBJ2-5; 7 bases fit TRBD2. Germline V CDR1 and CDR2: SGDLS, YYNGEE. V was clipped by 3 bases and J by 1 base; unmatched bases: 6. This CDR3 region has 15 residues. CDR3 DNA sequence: TGTGCCAGCAGCGGAGAGACGGGGGGCCAAGAGACCCAGTACTTC. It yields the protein CASSGETGGQETQYF.

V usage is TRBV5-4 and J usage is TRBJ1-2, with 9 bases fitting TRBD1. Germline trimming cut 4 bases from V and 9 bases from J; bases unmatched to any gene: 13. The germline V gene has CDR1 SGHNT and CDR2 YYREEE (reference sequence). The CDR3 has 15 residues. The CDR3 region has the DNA TGTGCCAGCAGCCAAGTATCCGGGACAGGGACTAGCTACACCTTC. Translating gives CASSQVSGTGTSYTF.